Sequencing of this T cell receptor beta chain was carried out in a study of T cell repertoires in cytomegalovirus infection. The overall study: Indicated by public TCR beta signatures were CMV infection and matching HLA type. General study points: HLA-C-restricted CMV-specific TCR beta clonotypes prevailed in the ex vivo response. Cumulative frequency of public TCR beta families picked out carriers of CMV plus the relevant HLA.

Deletions cut 3 bases from V and 4 bases from J, with 13 bases between. The CDR3 totals 14 residues. CDR1 is MGHRA and CDR2 is YSYEKL in the germline V gene. Notes on this clonotype: Antigen specificity is unknown.

A single record per CDR3 protein comes from TCRdb applying MiXCR to the reads. This table has roughly 150,000 distinct CDR3 sequences, about 20% appearing once. Sequenced: PBMCs. This receptor was obtained from a human donor in good health (CMV status not recorded). Some clones in this sample may be carry-over from other donors' samples. The chain couples TRBV4-1 to TRBJ2-7; TRBD1 might be the D (5 bases). CDR3 residues: CASSHQSRDYEQYF. The CDR3 DNA is TGCGCCAGCAGCCATCAAAGCAGGGATTACGAGCAGTACTTC.